What follows are 26 T cell receptor beta chains derived from one specimen sequenced in a study of beta chain features in type 1 diabetes. Study-level results: A moderate, significant TCRB CDR3 shortening appeared in type 1 diabetes across four CD4+ subsets.

Their antigens are not known. The isolated RNA, all of it, was reverse transcribed, so expressed TCRB transcripts were what got sequenced. The assay was immunoSEQ multiplex PCR, and TCRdb's table has in-frame clones only and misses some. The sample contains 500,000 to 650,000 clones, around 12% of which appear only once. Sequenced input: naive CD4+ T cells from blood. These TCRs come from a man aged 25 to 40 with type 1 diabetes.

This clone has more than one count but fewer than ten. As DNA, the CDR3 is TGTGCCAGCAGTTCTCCCGGGACAGGGATGAGCGGCTACACCTTC. It encodes CASSSPGTGMSGYTF. The chain carries TRBV27 and TRBJ1-2; 9 bases are shared with TRBD1. CDR3 size: 15 residues. Germline V gene lookup returns CDR1 MNHEY and CDR2 SMNVEV (reference sequence). The junction had 11 bases not matched to a gene; V was cut back by 4 bases and J by 8 bases.

The sample holds a few counts of this clone. CDR3 protein: CASSRAARGLYEQYF. The CDR3 nucleotides are TGCGCCAGCAGCCGGGCGGCCCGGGGCCTCTACGAGCAGTACTTC. This chain links TRBV4-3 with TRBJ2-7, with D perhaps matching TRBD1 or TRBD2 (5 bases each). The CDR3 length is 15 residues. Germline CDR1 and CDR2: LGHNA and YSLEER. The V gene lost 4 bases and the J gene lost 3 bases, with 16 bases spanning the gap.

The chain uses TRBV28 and TRBJ1-5; D uncertain. V was pared by 6 bases and J by 7 bases, with 13 bases between. The CDR3 extends over 13 amino acids. CDR1 MDHEN and CDR2 SYDVKM come from the germline V gene. The CDR3 coding sequence is TGTGCCAGCAGAACTCTAGGGTACCAGCCCCAGCATTTT. Encoded protein: CASRTLGYQPQHF.

As regards this clone: In the same sample, other DNA sequences code for this CDR3. This sequence joins TRBV28 and TRBJ2-7; the match to TRBD1 covers 7 bases. The CDR3 contains 13 residues. Per germline, CDR1 MDHEN and CDR2 SYDVKM. After removal of 6 bases from V and 3 bases from J, the junction contained 5 bases not matched to a gene. The CDR3 loop is CASSPGQSYEQYF. The CDR3 region has the DNA TGTGCCAGCAGCCCGGGACAGAGCTACGAGCAGTACTTC.

This chain joins TRBV7-9 and TRBJ2-2; D unresolved. The CDR3 extends over 13 amino acids. Looked up from germline, CDR1 is SEHNR and CDR2 is FQNEAQ (reference sequence). CDR3 sequence reads: CAGNGDGGGELFF. CDR3 DNA sequence: TGTGCGGGGAACGGAGACGGTGGAGGGGAGCTGTTTTTT.

The rearrangement joins TRBV7-9 to TRBJ2-3; unclear D gene. Per germline, CDR1 SEHNR and CDR2 FQNEAQ (reference sequence). This CDR3 region has 14 residues. Deletions cut 3 bases from V and 2 bases from J, with 9 bases between. The CDR3 spells CASSLGQATDTQYF. CDR3 coding DNA: TGTGCCAGCAGCTTGGGCCAAGCCACAGATACGCAGTATTTT.

In its sample, this clone was seen a few times. The CDR3 coding sequence is TGTGCCAGCAGCCGCGACAGAGCCTATGGCTACACCTTC. The encoded protein is CASSRDRAYGYTF. The J gene is TRBJ1-2, the V gene TRBV14; TRBD1 is a possible D gene (5 bases). V was pared by 4 bases and J by 4 bases, with 10 bases between. In germline, CDR1 is SGHDN, CDR2 FVKESK. CDR3 size: 13 residues.

This clone has a handful of counts. This chain joins TRBV5-1 and TRBJ1-6; 8 bases align to TRBD1. Germline V lookup: CDR1 SGHRS, CDR2 YFSETQ. This CDR3 is 15 amino acids long. The junction had 4 bases not matched to a gene; V was cut back by 1 base and J by 7 bases. CDR3 nucleotides: TGCGCCAGCAGCTTGACAGGGGGAACGAATTCACCCCTCCACTTT. It translates to CASSLTGGTNSPLHF.

In its sample, this clone was seen a few times. The rearrangement links TRBV11-2 to TRBJ1-5; no definite D call. This CDR3 is 14 amino acids long. V lost 4 bases and J lost 1, with 8 bases in between. Looked up from germline, CDR1 is SGHAT and CDR2 is FQNNGV. CDR3 sequence (DNA): TGTGCCAGCAGCTCTATCGTGAGCAATCAGCCCCAGCATTTT. Translating it yields CASSSIVSNQPQHF.

There are a few counts of this clone. The chain employs TRBV19 and TRBJ2-3, with D possibly being TRBD2 (5 bases). This CDR3 contains 13 residues. In germline, CDR1 is LNHDA, CDR2 SQIVND (reference sequence). Trimming shortened V by 7 bases and J by 2 bases, and 10 bases separated the two germline ends. The CDR3 DNA reads TGTGCCAGTAACGAGGGCTCCACAGATACGCAGTATTTT. Translated, it gives CASNEGSTDTQYF.

This clone showed up just a few times. Its ends do not fully match the called genes, so a read error is possible. The chain uses TRBV10-3 and TRBJ1-6; no firm D call. The CDR3 contains 13 residues. Germline-derived CDR1 and CDR2 are ENHRY and SYGVKD. Here the CDR3 DNA reads TGTGCCACCAGTGAAGGGCCCAATTCACCCCTCCACTTT. It specifies CATSEGPNSPLHF.

This clone has just a few counts. The chain employs TRBV5-4 and TRBJ2-5; D perhaps matches TRBD2 (6 bases). V was trimmed by 5 bases and J by 4 bases, leaving 21 bases between them. This CDR3 comprises 16 residues. Germline V CDR1 and CDR2: SGHNT, YYREEE (reference sequence). Here the CDR3 reads CASSRSGSYSGETQYF. In DNA form, the CDR3 reads TGTGCCAGCAGTCGGAGCGGGTCCTACTCAGGAGAGACCCAGTACTTC.

The CDR3 sequence is CASSPLAAGVGNEQFF. CDR3 sequence (DNA): TGTGCCAGCTCACCCCTCGCGGCAGGGGTGGGCAATGAGCAGTTCTTC. This chain connects TRBV18 to TRBJ2-1, with a tentative D call TRBD1 (6 bases). The CDR3 is 16 amino acids. The V and J ends lost 3 bases and 6 bases respectively, with 18 bases between them. Germline V gene data show CDR1 as KGHSH and CDR2 as LQKENI.

This clone was counted between two and nine times. V gene TRBV9 combines with J gene TRBJ2-7; 9 bases are a match to TRBD1. The CDR3 covers 14 residues. The ends lost 0 bases at V and 4 bases at J; junction bases unmatched: 2. The germline CDR1 and CDR2 sequences are SGDLS and YYNGEE. The CDR3 nucleotides read TGTGCCAGCAGCGTAGGGGGACAGGGTTACGAGCAGTACTTC. Protein sequence: CASSVGGQGYEQYF. The full variable domain, with the rest looked up from reference TRBV9 and TRBJ2-7, is DSGVTQTPKHLITATGQRVTLRCSPRSGDLSVYWYQQSLDQGLQFLIQYYNGEERAKGNILERFSAQQFPDLHSELNLSSLELGDSALYFCASSVGGQGYEQYFGPGTRLTVT.

The chain carries TRBV7-2 and TRBJ2-3, with no clear D. The CDR3 length is 14 residues. V lost 5 bases and J 5 bases, leaving 14 bases between the germline ends. The germline V gene has CDR1 SGHTA and CDR2 FQGNSA. CDR3 DNA: TGTGCCAGCAGCGTTAACTCGGGTCAAGATACGCAGTATTTT. Encoded protein: CASSVNSGQDTQYF. Drawing the rest from reference TRBV7-2 and TRBJ2-3, the complete variable domain is GAGVSQSPSNKVTEKGKDVELRCDPISGHTALYWYRQSLGQGLEFLIYFQGNSAPDKSGLPSDRFSAERTGGSVSTLTIQRTQQEDSAVYLCASSVNSGQDTQYFGPGTRLTVL.

Concerning this clone: At the DNA level, this CDR3 is encoded by other sequences in the same sample as well. The rearrangement links TRBV18 to TRBJ1-5; D is undetermined. This CDR3 has 13 amino acids. In germline, CDR1 is KGHSH, CDR2 LQKENI. V lost 3 bases to trimming and J lost 4 bases, with 7 bases between them. CDR3 in DNA: TGTGCCAGCTCACCCGGGGAGAATCAGCCCCAGCATTTT. It codes for CASSPGENQPQHF.

This clone has just a few counts. The chain has TRBV19 and TRBJ1-1, with D possibly TRBD1 on 6 matching bases. There are 14 residues in the CDR3. Trimming took off 1 base at V and 1 base at J, with 7 bases between the two ends. Germline CDR1 is LNHDA and CDR2 is SQIVND (reference sequence). CDR3 DNA sequence: TGTGCCAGTAGTATAGGGGGGCAGAACACTGAAGCTTTCTTT. Encoded protein: CASSIGGQNTEAFF.

This clone was detected only a few times. The chain couples TRBV29-1 to TRBJ1-5, with 7 bases aligning to TRBD1. The CDR3 totals 13 residues. Germline V CDR1 and CDR2: SQVTM, ANQGSEA. V lost 6 bases to trimming and J lost 3 bases; unmatched junction nucleotides: 5. CDR3 sequence reads: CSVGQALNQPQHF. The CDR3 region has the DNA TGCAGCGTAGGACAGGCCCTCAATCAGCCCCAGCATTTT.

The genes are TRBV5-1 and TRBJ2-1, with 11 nucleotides matching TRBD2. Trimming took 0 bases from V and 7 from J; bases not matched to a gene: 12. Germline CDR1 reads SGHRS; CDR2 reads YFSETQ. The CDR3 totals 18 residues. CDR3 DNA sequence: TGCGCCAGCAGCTTGGCCCCACCCGGGACTAGCGGTATAAATGAGCAGTTCTTC. Its protein product is CASSLAPPGTSGINEQFF.

The rearrangement links TRBV21-1 to TRBJ1-5; TRBD1, as called in the table, went unchecked against the DNA. TRBV21-1 is termed a pseudogene. The CDR3 consists of 17 residues. The CDR3 here is CASSKVGEEPGNQPQHF. The CDR3, as DNA: TGTGCCAGCAGCAAAGTAGGGGAAGAGCCCGGCAATCAGCCCCAGCATTTT.

V and J are TRBV6-5 and TRBJ2-1, with a tentative D call TRBD1 (5 bases). The germline gives CDR1 MNHEY, CDR2 SVGAGI. This CDR3 is 14 amino acids long. The germline V and J ends were trimmed by 8 bases and 8 bases, with 19 bases remaining between them. CDR3 amino acids: CASQAAGKNDEQFF. CDR3 DNA sequence: TGTGCCAGCCAGGCGGCAGGGAAGAACGATGAGCAGTTCTTC.

The chain employs TRBV18 and TRBJ2-5, with 7 bases that match TRBD1. The CDR3 spans 16 residues. Germline CDR1 and CDR2: KGHSH and LQKENI. V lost 3 bases and J lost 1; bases outside the gene matches: 8. CDR3 sequence (DNA): TGTGCCAGCTCACCTTTCGAGGGGGCCCCCCAAGAGACCCAGTACTTC. Amino acid sequence: CASSPFEGAPQETQYF.

The sample holds a few counts of this clone. The chain joins TRBV28 to TRBJ2-5, with TRBD1 as a possible D gene (5 bases). Germline-derived CDR1 and CDR2 are MDHEN and SYDVKM. The CDR3 length is 12 residues. V shed 7 bases and J shed 1 base, with 7 bases lying between them. CDR3 amino acids: CASKTAQETQYF. As DNA, the CDR3 is TGTGCCAGCAAGACAGCCCAAGAGACCCAGTACTTC.

The chain links TRBV5-4 to TRBJ2-5, with 7 bases aligning to TRBD1. This CDR3 contains 15 residues. Germline CDR1 SGHNT, CDR2 YYREEE (reference sequence). Trimming took 0 bases from V and 4 from J; bases not matched to a gene: 6. In DNA form, the CDR3 reads TGTGCCAGCAGCTTGGGTCCCCGGGACAGAGAGACCCAGTACTTC. Its protein is CASSLGPRDRETQYF.

In its sample, this clone was seen a few times. The gene calls are TRBV5-6 and TRBJ2-5, with a tentative D call TRBD2 (6 bases). Between the trimmed V and J ends, which lost 6 bases and 5 bases, there was a span of 14 bases. Germline values: CDR1 SGHDT, CDR2 YYEEEE. The CDR3 has 13 amino acids. The CDR3 DNA follows: TGTGCCAGCACCCGGAGGGCTGCGGAGACCCAGTACTTC. Residues: CASTRRAAETQYF.

The chain is built from TRBV9 and TRBJ1-6; 8 nucleotides line up with TRBD1. From germline, CDR1 is SGDLS and CDR2 YYNGEE. This CDR3 has 15 residues. Unmatched junction bases numbered 9, after V lost 3 bases and J lost 10 bases. CDR3 region: CASSARGQVGSPLHF. For the CDR3, the DNA is TGTGCCAGCAGCGCCCGGGGACAGGTGGGGTCACCCCTCCACTTT.